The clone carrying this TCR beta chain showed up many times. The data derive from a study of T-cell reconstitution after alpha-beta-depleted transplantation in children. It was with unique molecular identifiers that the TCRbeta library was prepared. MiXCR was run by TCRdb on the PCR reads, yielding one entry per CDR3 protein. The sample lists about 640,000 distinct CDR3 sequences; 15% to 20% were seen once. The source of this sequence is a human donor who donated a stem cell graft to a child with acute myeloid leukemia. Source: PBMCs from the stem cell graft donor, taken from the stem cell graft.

The CDR3 nucleotides are TGTGCCAGCAGTTTATTCCCGGGACAGGATTATGGCTACACCTTC. As protein: CASSLFPGQDYGYTF. The chain recombines TRBV27 with TRBJ1-2; 8 bases fit TRBD1. V lost 1 base and J lost 5; bases outside the gene matches: 6. This CDR3 contains 15 residues. Germline V gene data show CDR1 as MNHEY and CDR2 as SMNVEV (reference sequence).